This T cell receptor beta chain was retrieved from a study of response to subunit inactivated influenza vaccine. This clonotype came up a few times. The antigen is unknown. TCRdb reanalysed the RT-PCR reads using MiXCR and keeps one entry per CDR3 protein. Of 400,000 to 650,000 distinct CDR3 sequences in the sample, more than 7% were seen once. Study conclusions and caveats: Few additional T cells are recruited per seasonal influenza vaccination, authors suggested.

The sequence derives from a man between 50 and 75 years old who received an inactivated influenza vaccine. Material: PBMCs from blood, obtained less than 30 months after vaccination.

The CDR3: CASSQDSGGLYQETQYF. In DNA form, the CDR3 reads TGTGCCAGCAGCCAAGATTCTGGGGGATTGTACCAAGAGACCCAGTACTTC. The V call is TRBV4-2, the J call TRBJ2-5; D is tentatively TRBD1 or TRBD2 (5 bases each). CDR3 length equals 17 residues. Between the trimmed V and J ends, which lost 0 bases and 0 bases, there was a span of 14 bases. Germline V gene data show CDR1 as LGHNA and CDR2 as YNFKEQ.